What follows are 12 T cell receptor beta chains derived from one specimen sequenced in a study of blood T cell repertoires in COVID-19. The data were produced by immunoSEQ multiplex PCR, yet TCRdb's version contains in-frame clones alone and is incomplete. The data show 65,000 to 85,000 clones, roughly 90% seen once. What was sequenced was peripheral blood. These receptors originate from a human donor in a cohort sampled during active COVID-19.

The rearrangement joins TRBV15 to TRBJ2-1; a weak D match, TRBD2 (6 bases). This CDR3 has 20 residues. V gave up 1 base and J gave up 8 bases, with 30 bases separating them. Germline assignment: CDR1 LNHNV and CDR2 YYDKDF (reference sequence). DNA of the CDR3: TGTGCCACCAGCAGAGTGAGGGCGGGATGGGTCAGGGCGCCTATCGATGAGCAGTTCTTC. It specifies CATSRVRAGWVRAPIDEQFF.

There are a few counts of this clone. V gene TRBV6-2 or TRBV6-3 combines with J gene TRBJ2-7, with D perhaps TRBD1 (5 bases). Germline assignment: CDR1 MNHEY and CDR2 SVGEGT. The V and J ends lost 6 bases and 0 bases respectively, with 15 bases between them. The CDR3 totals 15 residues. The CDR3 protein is CASSATAQSSYEQYF. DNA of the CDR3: TGTGCCAGCAGCGCGACAGCCCAAAGCTCCTACGAGCAGTACTTC.

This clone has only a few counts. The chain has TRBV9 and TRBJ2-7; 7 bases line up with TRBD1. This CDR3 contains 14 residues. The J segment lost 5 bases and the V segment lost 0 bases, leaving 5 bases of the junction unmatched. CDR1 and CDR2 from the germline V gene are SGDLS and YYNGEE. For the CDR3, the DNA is TGTGCCAGCAGCGTAGGAGGGGGCCTCCACGAGCAGTACTTC. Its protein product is CASSVGGGLHEQYF.

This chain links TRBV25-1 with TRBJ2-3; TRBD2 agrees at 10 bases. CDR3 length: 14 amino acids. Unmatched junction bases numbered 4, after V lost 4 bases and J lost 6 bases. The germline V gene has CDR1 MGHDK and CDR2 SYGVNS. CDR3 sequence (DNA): TGTGCCAGCAGTGGCCTAGCGGGAGTGGATACGCAGTATTTT. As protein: CASSGLAGVDTQYF.

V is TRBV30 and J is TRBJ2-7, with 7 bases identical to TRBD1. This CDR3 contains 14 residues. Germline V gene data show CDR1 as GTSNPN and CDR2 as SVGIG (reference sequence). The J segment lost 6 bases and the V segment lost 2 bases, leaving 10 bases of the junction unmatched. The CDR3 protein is CAWSFVAGGREQYF. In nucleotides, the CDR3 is TGTGCCTGGAGTTTCGTGGCAGGGGGACGCGAGCAGTACTTC.

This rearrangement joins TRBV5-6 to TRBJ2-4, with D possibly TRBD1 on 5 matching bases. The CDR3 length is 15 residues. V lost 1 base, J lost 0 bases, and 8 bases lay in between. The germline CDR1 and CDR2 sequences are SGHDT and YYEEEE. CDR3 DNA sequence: TGTGCCAGCAGCTTGAGGGGTGTAGCCAAAAACATTCAGTACTTC. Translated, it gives CASSLRGVAKNIQYF.

This chain's CDR3 is CASSLTGGEAYNEQFF. Written as DNA, the CDR3 is TGTGCCAGCAGCTTAACAGGGGGGGAGGCTTACAATGAGCAGTTCTTC. The chain carries TRBV7-3 and TRBJ2-1; a weak D match, TRBD2 (7 bases). This CDR3 has 16 amino acids. Germline values: CDR1 SGHTA, CDR2 FQGTGA. Trimming cost V 0 bases and J 4 bases, with 13 bases left between them.

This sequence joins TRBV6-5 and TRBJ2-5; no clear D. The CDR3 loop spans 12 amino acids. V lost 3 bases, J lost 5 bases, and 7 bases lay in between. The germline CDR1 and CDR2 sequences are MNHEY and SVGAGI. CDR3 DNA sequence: TGTGCCAGCAGTTATCTCAGGGAGACCCAGTACTTC. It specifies CASSYLRETQYF.

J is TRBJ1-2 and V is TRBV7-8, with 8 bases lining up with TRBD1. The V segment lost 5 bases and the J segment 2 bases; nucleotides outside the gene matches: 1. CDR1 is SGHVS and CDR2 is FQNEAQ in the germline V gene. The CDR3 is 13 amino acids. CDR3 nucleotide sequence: TGTGCCAGCAGCCGGGACAGGAACTATGGCTACACCTTC. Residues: CASSRDRNYGYTF.

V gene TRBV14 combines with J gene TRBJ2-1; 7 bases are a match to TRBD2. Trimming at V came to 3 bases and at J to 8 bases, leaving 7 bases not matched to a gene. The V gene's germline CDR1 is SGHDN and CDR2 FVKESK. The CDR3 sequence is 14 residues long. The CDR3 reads CASSQPRTRDEQFF. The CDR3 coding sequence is TGTGCCAGCAGCCAGCCCAGGACTAGGGATGAGCAGTTCTTC.

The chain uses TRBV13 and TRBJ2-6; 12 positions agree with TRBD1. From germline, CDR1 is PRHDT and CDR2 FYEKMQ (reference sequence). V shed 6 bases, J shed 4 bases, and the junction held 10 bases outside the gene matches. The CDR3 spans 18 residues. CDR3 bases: TGTGCCAGCAGGGATGCCGGGACAGGGGGCGAAGGGGCCAACGTCCTGACTTTC. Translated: CASRDAGTGGEGANVLTF.

Written as DNA, the CDR3 is TGTGCCAGCAGTCCGAGCGGGAAGGTCTCCTACAATGAGCAGTTCTTC. This codes for CASSPSGKVSYNEQFF. The chain carries TRBV21-1 and TRBJ2-1; TRBD2 was called by the table and not checked on the DNA. TRBV21-1 is classified as a pseudogene. CDR3 size: 16 residues.